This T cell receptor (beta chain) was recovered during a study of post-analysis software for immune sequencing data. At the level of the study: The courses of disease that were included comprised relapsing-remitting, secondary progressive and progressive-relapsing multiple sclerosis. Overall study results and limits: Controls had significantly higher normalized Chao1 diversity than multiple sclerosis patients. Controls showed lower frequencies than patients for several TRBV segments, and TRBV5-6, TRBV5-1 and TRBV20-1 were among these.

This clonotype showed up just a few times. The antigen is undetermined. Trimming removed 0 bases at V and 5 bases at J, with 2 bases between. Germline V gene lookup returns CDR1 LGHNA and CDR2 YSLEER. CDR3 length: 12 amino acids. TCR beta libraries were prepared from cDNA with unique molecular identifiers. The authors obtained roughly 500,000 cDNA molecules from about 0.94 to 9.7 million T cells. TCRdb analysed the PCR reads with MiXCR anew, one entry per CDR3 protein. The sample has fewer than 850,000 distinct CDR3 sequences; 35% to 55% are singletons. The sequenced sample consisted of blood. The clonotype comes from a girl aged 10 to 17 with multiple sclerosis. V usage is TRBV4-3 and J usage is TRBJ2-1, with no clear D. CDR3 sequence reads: CASSQDHNEQFF. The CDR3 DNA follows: TGCGCCAGCAGCCAAGATCACAATGAGCAGTTCTTC.